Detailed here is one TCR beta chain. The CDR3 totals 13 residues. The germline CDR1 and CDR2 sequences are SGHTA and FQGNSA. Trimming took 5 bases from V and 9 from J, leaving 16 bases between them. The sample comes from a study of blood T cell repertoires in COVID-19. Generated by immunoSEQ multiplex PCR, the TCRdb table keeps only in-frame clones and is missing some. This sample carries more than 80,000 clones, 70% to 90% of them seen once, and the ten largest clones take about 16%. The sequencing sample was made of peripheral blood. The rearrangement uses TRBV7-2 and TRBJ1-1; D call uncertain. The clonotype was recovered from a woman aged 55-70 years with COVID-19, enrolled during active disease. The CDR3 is CASSQGGSAKAFF. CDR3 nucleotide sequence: TGTGCCAGCAGCCAAGGCGGGTCGGCAAAAGCTTTCTTT.